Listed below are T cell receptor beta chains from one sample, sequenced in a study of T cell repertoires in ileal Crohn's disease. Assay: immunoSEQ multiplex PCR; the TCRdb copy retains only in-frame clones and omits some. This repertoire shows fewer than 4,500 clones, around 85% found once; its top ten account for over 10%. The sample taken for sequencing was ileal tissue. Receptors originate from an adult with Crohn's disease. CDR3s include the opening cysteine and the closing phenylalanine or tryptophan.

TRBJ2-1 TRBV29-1 CSALTGESYNEQFF
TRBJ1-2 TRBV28 CASGDRGRDYTF
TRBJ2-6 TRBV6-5 CASSYVSSGANVLTF
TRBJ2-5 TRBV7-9 CASSLRGRGQETQYF
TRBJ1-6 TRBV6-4 CASSDSIQGDSPLHF
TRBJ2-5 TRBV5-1 CASSPGTSGAGQETQYF
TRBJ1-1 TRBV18 CASSPEYRVTEAFF
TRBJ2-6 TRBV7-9 CASSLGGSNVLTF
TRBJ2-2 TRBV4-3 CASSQEVVANTGELFF
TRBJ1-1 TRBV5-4 CASSPGLTNTEAFF
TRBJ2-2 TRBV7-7 CASSLGTGLGANTGELFF
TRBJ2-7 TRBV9 CASTPGQGYYEQYF
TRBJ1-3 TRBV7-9 CASSLPGEGNTIYF
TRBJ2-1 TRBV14 CASSSLAGGYNEQFF
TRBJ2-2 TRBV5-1 CASSLEPGGGELFF
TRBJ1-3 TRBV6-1 CASSEETGSGNTIYF
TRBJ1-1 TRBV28 CASSITGTVTEAFF
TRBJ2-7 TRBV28 CASSLGQTSYEQYF
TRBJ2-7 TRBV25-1 CASSEAWGPDEQYF
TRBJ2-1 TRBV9 CASSWGTGDSYNEQFF
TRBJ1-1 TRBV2 CASLPRGTEAFF
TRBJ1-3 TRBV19 CATAEVSGNTIYF
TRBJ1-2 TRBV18 CASSPDRGQASGYTF
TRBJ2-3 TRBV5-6 CASSPAGAGDTQYF
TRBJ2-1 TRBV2 CARTSIPGSGTYNEQFF
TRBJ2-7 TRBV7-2 CASSLAVNSREQYF
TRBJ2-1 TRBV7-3 CASSLMQSQGVSYEQFF
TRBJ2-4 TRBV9 CASSVGSTKNIQYF
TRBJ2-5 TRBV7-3 CASSQDRGRGRETQYF